This TCR beta chain came from a study of tumor-infiltrating lymphocytes in oesophageal squamous cell carcinoma. Ten or more counts support this clonotype. MiXCR, applied by TCRdb to the PCR reads, yields one record per CDR3 protein. The sample records 15,000 or so distinct CDR3 sequences, around half being singletons. The germline V gene has CDR1 MGHDK and CDR2 SYGVNS. V shed 8 bases and J shed 5 bases, with 13 bases lying between them. The CDR3 totals 13 residues. This TCR was sampled from a female donor with esophageal squamous cell carcinoma. This rearrangement joins TRBV25-1 to TRBJ2-1; D gene uncertain. Sequencing was carried out using esophageal tumor tissue. CDR3 region: CASQKLTHNEQFF. CDR3 in DNA: TGTGCCAGCCAGAAACTGACACACAATGAGCAGTTCTTC.